The sample holds many counts of the clone carrying this T cell receptor (beta chain). The data were taken from a study of blood T cell repertoires in COVID-19. The CDR3 totals 14 residues. The germline CDR1 and CDR2 sequences are MNHEY and SMNVEV (reference sequence). Trimming stripped 0 bases from V and 11 bases from J, with 15 bases between. The method was immunoSEQ multiplex PCR; TCRdb's version includes in-frame clones alone and lacks a portion of them. This sample carries approximately 140,000 clones, 80% to 85% of them seen once, and the ten largest clones take 5.5%. This clonotype was obtained from a man aged 35-49 years with acute COVID-19. The J gene is TRBJ2-3, the V gene TRBV27; no clear D gene. Sequenced sample: PBMCs or T cells enriched from blood (not recorded which). This CDR3 is CASSLSRGPRGQYF. The CDR3 DNA reads as TGTGCCAGCAGTTTATCACGTGGGCCCCGTGGGCAGTATTTT.